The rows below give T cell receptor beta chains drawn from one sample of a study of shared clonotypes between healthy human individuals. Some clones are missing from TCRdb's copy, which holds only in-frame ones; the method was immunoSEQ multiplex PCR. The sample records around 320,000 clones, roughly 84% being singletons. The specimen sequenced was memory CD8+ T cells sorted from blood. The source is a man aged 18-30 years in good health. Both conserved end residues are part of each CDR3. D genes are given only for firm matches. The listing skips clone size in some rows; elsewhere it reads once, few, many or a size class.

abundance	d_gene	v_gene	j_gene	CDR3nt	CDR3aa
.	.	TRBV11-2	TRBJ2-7	TGTGCCAGCAGCTACTCGGGCCAGTCCTACGAGCAGTACTTC	CASSYSGQSYEQYF
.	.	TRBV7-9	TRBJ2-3	TGTGCCAGCAGCATCACAGATACGCAGTATTTT	CASSITDTQYF
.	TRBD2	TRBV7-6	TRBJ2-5	TGTGCCAGCAGCTCCCAGCGGGAGGGCCTTCCTTTTCGTCCAGAGACCCAGTACTTC	CASSSQREGLPFRPETQYF
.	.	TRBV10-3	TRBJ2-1	TGTGCCATCAGTCGTACATTTTTAACTAGGGAGCTATACAATGAGCAGTTCTTC	CAISRTFLTRELYNEQFF
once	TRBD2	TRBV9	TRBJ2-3	TGTGCCAGCAGCCCACGACTAGCGGGGTTCACAGATACGCAGTATTTT	CASSPRLAGFTDTQYF
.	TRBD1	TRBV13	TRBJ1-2	TGTGCCAGCAGCCTCGGGACAGGGGCGTATGGCTACACCTTC	CASSLGTGAYGYTF
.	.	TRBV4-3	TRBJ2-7	TGCGCCAGCAGCCAAGAGGTGCAAAGCTCCTACGAGCAGTACTTC	CASSQEVQSSYEQYF
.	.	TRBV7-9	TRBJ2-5	TGTGCCAGCAGCTTAGCGTGGGCAGTGGAGGCCCAGTACTTC	CASSLAWAVEAQYF
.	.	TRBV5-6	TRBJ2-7	TGTGCCAGCAGTGGTCAAGGGGAGGATGGGCAGTACTTC	CASSGQGEDGQYF
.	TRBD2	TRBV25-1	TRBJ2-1	TGTGCCAGCAGTGATGTGGTAGCGGGGGAGCAGTTCTTC	CASSDVVAGEQFF
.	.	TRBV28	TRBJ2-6	TGTGCCAGCAGTTTAGGGGGGTTGAGCGCTGGGGCCAACGTCCTGACTTTC	CASSLGGLSAGANVLTF
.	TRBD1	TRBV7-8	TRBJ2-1	TGTGCCAGCAGTTCCCCGGGACAGGTTTACAATGAGCAGTTCTTC	CASSSPGQVYNEQFF
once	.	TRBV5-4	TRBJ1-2	TGTGCCAGCAGCTTGGACCAAGACTATGGCTACACCTTC	CASSLDQDYGYTF
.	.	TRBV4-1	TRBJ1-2	TGCGCCAGCAGCCAAGCGGGCGGTTCGTATGGCTACACCTTC	CASSQAGGSYGYTF
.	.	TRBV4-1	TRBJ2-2	TGCGCCAGCAGCCCAAGAGTGGGGGCGCCCACCGGGGAGCTGTTTTTT	CASSPRVGAPTGELFF
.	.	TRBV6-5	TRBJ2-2	TGTGCCAGCAGTTACTCGTCTGGCGGGGAGCTGTTTTTT	CASSYSSGGELFF
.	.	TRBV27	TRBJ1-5	TGTGCCAGCAGTACGACCGGGACACTTAGCAATCAGCCCCAGCATTTT	CASSTTGTLSNQPQHF
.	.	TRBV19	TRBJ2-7	TGTGCCAGTAGTATGGGGGCCACCTACGAGCAGTACTTC	CASSMGATYEQYF
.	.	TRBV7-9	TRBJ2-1	TGTGCCAGCTCGTTGCAGTTCTTC	CASSLQFF
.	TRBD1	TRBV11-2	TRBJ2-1	TGTGCCAGCAGCTTAGGGACAGGCTATTACAATGAGCAGTTCTTC	CASSLGTGYYNEQFF
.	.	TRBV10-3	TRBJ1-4	TGTGCCATCAGTGAGCCAGGGTTGGGAAATGAAAAACTGTTTTTT	CAISEPGLGNEKLFF
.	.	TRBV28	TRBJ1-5	TGTGCCAGCAGGTTGGCCGTCTCGGGGAATCAGCCCCAGCATTTT	CASRLAVSGNQPQHF